The 24 T cell receptor beta chains given below trace back to one sample, sequenced in a study of beta chain features in type 1 diabetes. Sequencing targeted expressed TCRB transcripts, as all isolated RNA had been reverse transcribed. Only in-frame clones appear in the TCRdb table, and some are missing; sequencing was by immunoSEQ multiplex PCR. The data hold under 400,000 clones, with over 9.5% observed a single time. Sequencing was performed on naive CD4+ T cells from blood. These receptor sequences come from a man aged 18-30 years in good health.

The chain links TRBV4-2 to TRBJ2-7; 8 bases map to TRBD2. There are 17 residues in the CDR3. The V gene's germline CDR1 is LGHNA and CDR2 YNFKEQ. V was clipped by 0 bases and J by 3 bases; unmatched bases: 10. The CDR3 reads CASSQERGSSGRYEQYF. In DNA, the CDR3 is TGTGCCAGCAGCCAAGAGCGGGGGTCTAGCGGGCGCTACGAGCAGTACTTC.

This sequence joins TRBV19 and TRBJ2-7, with TRBD1 matching over 7 bases. The CDR3 has 15 amino acids. Trimming cost V 8 bases and J 3 bases; bases outside gene matches: 13. Looked up from germline, CDR1 is LNHDA and CDR2 is SQIVND (reference sequence). CDR3 region: CASAPLEGGRYEQYF. The CDR3 DNA reads as TGTGCCAGTGCCCCCCTGGAAGGGGGCCGCTACGAGCAGTACTTC.

V gene TRBV7-2 combines with J gene TRBJ2-5, with D perhaps TRBD2 (5 bases). The CDR3 has 15 amino acids. The germline CDR1 and CDR2 sequences are SGHTA and FQGNSA. V lost 2 bases, J lost 5 bases, and 15 bases lay in between. CDR3 bases: TGTGCCAGCAGCTTAAATCGGCCGCCGGGGGAGACCCAGTACTTC. It codes for CASSLNRPPGETQYF. The full variable domain, its missing parts supplied by reference TRBV7-2 and TRBJ2-5, is GAGVSQSPSNKVTEKGKDVELRCDPISGHTALYWYRQSLGQGLEFLIYFQGNSAPDKSGLPSDRFSAERTGGSVSTLTIQRTQQEDSAVYLCASSLNRPPGETQYFGPGTRLLVL.

The chain employs TRBV18 and TRBJ1-1; a weak D match, TRBD1 (5 bases). In germline, CDR1 is KGHSH, CDR2 LQKENI. The CDR3 runs to 14 residues. The V and J ends lost 3 bases and 0 bases respectively, with 8 bases between them. The CDR3 loop reads CASSPGGMNTEAFF. For the CDR3, the DNA is TGTGCCAGCTCACCGGGGGGGATGAACACTGAAGCTTTCTTT. Combining the CDR3 with reference TRBV18 and TRBJ1-1 gives the whole variable domain NAGVMQNPRHLVRRRGQEARLRCSPMKGHSHVYWYRQLPEEGLKFMVYLQKENIIDESGMPKERFSAEFPKEGPSILRIQQVVRGDSAAYFCASSPGGMNTEAFFGQGTRLTVV.

This clone has only a few counts. The CDR3 DNA reads TGTGCTCTCACCCGGAGGACTGAAGCTTTCTTT. Translated: CALTRRTEAFF. The chain links TRBV30 to TRBJ1-1; D is undetermined. Germline assignment: CDR1 GTSNPN and CDR2 SVGIG (reference sequence). This CDR3 spans 11 amino acids.

This clone was counted only a few times. The chain is built from TRBV12-5 and TRBJ2-3; D might be TRBD1 (6 bases). CDR3 length: 15 residues. The germline V gene encodes CDR1 LGHNT and CDR2 FRNRAP. Trimming removed 3 bases from V and 2 bases from J, with 12 bases in between. The chain's CDR3 is CASGLGQGNTDTQYF. CDR3 nucleotide sequence: TGTGCTAGTGGTTTAGGGCAGGGGAACACAGATACGCAGTATTTT.

The chain carries TRBV5-4 and TRBJ2-7; 7 bases fit TRBD2. V was clipped by 5 bases and J by 0 bases; unmatched bases: 5. Germline V gene sequence: CDR1 SGHNT, CDR2 YYREEE (reference sequence). The CDR3 has 14 amino acids. CDR3 nucleotides: TGTGCCAGCAGTGGCGGGAGACACTCCTACGAGCAGTACTTC. This codes for CASSGGRHSYEQYF.

This chain connects TRBV30 to TRBJ2-5, with a tentative D call TRBD1 (5 bases). The J call is doubtful: the DNA matches TRBJ2-7 better. CDR3 length: 11 residues. In germline, CDR1 is GTSNPN, CDR2 SVGIG (reference sequence). The CDR3 DNA reads TGTGCCTGGCAACAGGACTACGAGCAGTACTTC. This sequence encodes CAWQQDYEQYF.

For the CDR3, the DNA is TGTGCCACCAGCAGAGATTCGGGAAGTCGTGGCTACACCTTC. This gives the protein CATSRDSGSRGYTF. The rearrangement links TRBV15 to TRBJ1-2, with D hard to call. The CDR3 runs to 14 residues. Deletions cut 0 bases from V and 7 bases from J, with 12 bases between. From germline, CDR1 is LNHNV and CDR2 YYDKDF (reference sequence).

The chain uses TRBV5-1 and TRBJ1-1; 7 nucleotides match TRBD1. V shed 4 bases and J 0 bases; nucleotides not matched to a gene: 6. Germline V gene sequence: CDR1 SGHRS, CDR2 YFSETQ. The CDR3 runs to 15 residues. The CDR3 here is CASSPDRRMNTEAFF. The CDR3 DNA sequence: TGCGCCAGCAGCCCGGACAGGAGAATGAACACTGAAGCTTTCTTT.

This clone was recorded a few times. The V call is TRBV7-2, the J call TRBJ2-3, with TRBD2 matching over 7 bases. Germline CDR1 reads SGHTA; CDR2 reads FQGNSA. The trim removed 4 bases at V and 4 bases at J, leaving 8 bases unmatched. The CDR3 extends over 15 amino acids. CDR3 nucleotides: TGTGCCAGCAGCTCCCCGACTAGCAGCCCAGATACGCAGTATTTT. Translating gives CASSSPTSSPDTQYF.

A few counts support this clone. V usage is TRBV5-1 and J usage is TRBJ2-5, with D perhaps TRBD2 (7 bases). This CDR3 has 15 amino acids. Trimming took 5 bases from V and 5 from J, leaving 19 bases between them. Germline lookup yields CDR1 SGHRS and CDR2 YFSETQ. CDR3 residues: CASSGDPGGQETQYF. The CDR3 coding sequence is TGCGCCAGCAGTGGGGACCCGGGGGGCCAGGAGACCCAGTACTTC.

The chain has TRBV28 and TRBJ2-7; 8 bases map to TRBD1. Germline V lookup: CDR1 MDHEN, CDR2 SYDVKM. The CDR3 is made up of 13 amino acids. With 6 bases clipped from V and 3 bases from J, the junction kept 4 bases outside the gene matches. As DNA, the CDR3 is TGTGCCAGCAGGAGGACAGGGAACTACGAGCAGTACTTC. Translated: CASRRTGNYEQYF.

The V and J genes are TRBV30 and TRBJ1-1; possibly TRBD1 for D (6 bases). The CDR3 consists of 12 residues. V was clipped by 2 bases and J by 11 bases, with 15 bases between them. Germline V lookup: CDR1 GTSNPN, CDR2 SVGIG (reference sequence). The CDR3, as DNA: TGTGCCTGGAGTCAAGGGGGATACACGGCTTTCTTT. It codes for CAWSQGGYTAFF.

There are a few counts of this clone. The chain joins TRBV11-2 to TRBJ1-6; 9 nucleotides agree with TRBD1. V lost 5 bases, J lost 9 bases, and 2 bases stayed unmatched. The CDR3 sequence is 13 residues long. The germline CDR1 and CDR2 sequences are SGHAT and FQNNGV. This CDR3 reads CASSQGQGSPLHF. The CDR3 DNA reads as TGTGCCAGCAGCCAGGGACAGGGTTCACCCCTCCACTTT.

The V gene is TRBV9, the J gene TRBJ2-4, with 7 bases matching TRBD2. Germline V gene data show CDR1 as SGDLS and CDR2 as YYNGEE. V lost 0 bases, J lost 0 bases, and 12 bases stayed unmatched. The CDR3 is made up of 19 amino acids. CDR3 sequence (DNA): TGTGCCAGCAGCGTAGCGAGCGGGATACAACTACTAGCCAAAAACATTCAGTACTTC. It translates to CASSVASGIQLLAKNIQYF.

This clone was observed a few times. V is TRBV6-5 and J is TRBJ2-3, with D perhaps matching TRBD1 (5 bases). Germline loops: CDR1 MNHEY, CDR2 SVGAGI. The CDR3 is 15 residues long. Between the trimmed V and J ends, which lost 6 bases and 6 bases, there was a span of 19 bases. The CDR3 protein is CASSPGGPPGDTQYF. The DNA for the CDR3 is TGTGCCAGCAGCCCCGGCGGCCCTCCAGGGGATACGCAGTATTTT.

This chain links TRBV5-6 with TRBJ1-5, with a weak D call TRBD1 (5 bases). Trimming pared 0 bases from V and 8 bases from J, leaving 6 bases between. Germline values: CDR1 SGHDT, CDR2 YYEEEE. The CDR3 contains 12 residues. DNA for the CDR3: TGTGCCAGCAGCTTGGGGGGGGAGCCCCAGCATTTT. Translated, it gives CASSLGGEPQHF.

The V and J genes are TRBV11-3 and TRBJ2-1, with TRBD2 matching 8 bases. The V segment lost 5 bases and the J segment 8 bases; nucleotides outside the gene matches: 2. The germline V gene has CDR1 SGHNT and CDR2 YENEEA. The CDR3 has 12 residues. The CDR3 sequence is CASSRGGHEQFF. CDR3 nucleotide sequence: TGTGCCAGCAGCCGCGGGGGGCATGAGCAGTTCTTC.

The genes are TRBV15 and TRBJ2-1; D remains ambiguous. Trimming cost V 3 bases and J 4 bases, with 7 bases left between them. This CDR3 has 13 amino acids. Germline V gene data show CDR1 as LNHNV and CDR2 as YYDKDF (reference sequence). The CDR3 nucleotides read TGTGCCACCAGCAGTGAGAAATACAATGAGCAGTTCTTC. Amino acids: CATSSEKYNEQFF.

The V call is TRBV7-9, the J call TRBJ2-3, with D possibly being TRBD2 (5 bases). This CDR3 is 16 amino acids long. Trimming pared 2 bases from V and 2 bases from J, leaving 14 bases between. CDR1 is SEHNR and CDR2 is FQNEAQ in the germline V gene (reference sequence). The CDR3 reads CASSLRSVRVTDTQYF. CDR3 DNA: TGTGCCAGCAGCTTAAGGAGCGTGAGGGTCACAGATACGCAGTATTTT.

CDR3 region: CASRGQLLYEQYF. CDR3 nucleotide sequence: TGTGCCAGCAGGGGACAGCTCCTCTACGAGCAGTACTTC. This chain connects TRBV28 to TRBJ2-7; TRBD1 matches 7 bases. The CDR3 sequence is 13 residues long. J was trimmed by 3 bases and V by 6 bases; bases with no gene match: 5. Germline CDR1 is MDHEN and CDR2 is SYDVKM.

This clone was counted a few times. The chain combines TRBV5-6 with TRBJ1-1; 7 bases fit TRBD1. V was pared by 4 bases and J by 0 bases, with 3 bases of the junction left unmatched. From germline, CDR1 is SGHDT and CDR2 YYEEEE. The CDR3 length is 14 residues. The CDR3 sequence is CASSRTGLNTEAFF. In nucleotides, the CDR3 is TGTGCCAGCAGCAGGACAGGTTTGAACACTGAAGCTTTCTTT. The entire variable domain, with the rest obtained from reference TRBV5-6 and TRBJ1-1, is as follows: DAGVTQSPTHLIKTRGQQVTLRCSPKSGHDTVSWYQQALGQGPQFIFQYYEEEERQRGNFPDRFSGHQFPNYSSELNVNALLLGDSALYLCASSRTGLNTEAFFGQGTRLTVV.

Only a few counts were recorded for this clone. This chain joins TRBV9 and TRBJ1-5; 10 nucleotides line up with TRBD1. Trimming at V came to 3 bases and at J to 6 bases, leaving 3 bases not matched to a gene. The CDR3 is 14 amino acids. The V gene's germline CDR1 is SGDLS and CDR2 YYNGEE. The DNA for the CDR3 is TGTGCCAGCAGCGAGACAGGGGGCGGTCAGCCCCAGCATTTT. Translation gives CASSETGGGQPQHF.